This entry lists 18 T cell receptor beta chains sequenced from one sample in a study of blood T cell repertoires in COVID-19. The repertoire was sequenced with immunoSEQ multiplex PCR; TCRdb's copy has only in-frame clones and lacks some. Among tens of thousands of clones listed, nearly 90% were seen once. The source material was peripheral blood. The receptors were sampled from a man in his sixties with active COVID-19.

V gene TRBV27 combines with J gene TRBJ2-7, with TRBD1 matching 8 bases. The germline gives CDR1 MNHEY, CDR2 SMNVEV (reference sequence). With 5 bases clipped from V and 2 bases from J, the junction kept 5 bases outside the gene matches. This CDR3 has 14 amino acids. CDR3 residues: CASSRTGITYEQYF. CDR3 bases: TGTGCCAGCAGTAGGACAGGGATAACCTACGAGCAGTACTTC.

V and J are TRBV28 and TRBJ1-1; 7 positions agree with TRBD1. Germline CDR1 MDHEN, CDR2 SYDVKM. V dropped 5 bases and J dropped 4; count of bases not matched to a gene: 7. There are 14 residues in the CDR3. The CDR3 nucleotides are TGTGCCAGCAGTACTCCCAGGGGGATCACTGAAGCTTTCTTT. This gives the protein CASSTPRGITEAFF.

The J gene is TRBJ1-4, the V gene TRBV10-2, with 7 bases that match TRBD1. V gave up 10 bases and J gave up 8 bases; unmatched junction bases: 13. Germline V CDR1 and CDR2: WSHSY, SAAADI. This CDR3 region has 14 residues. This chain's CDR3 is CAIIPTGEDEKLFF. The DNA for the CDR3 is TGCGCCATCATTCCCACAGGGGAGGACGAAAAACTGTTTTTT.

The chain carries TRBV23-1 and TRBJ2-3; D is possibly TRBD1 (6 bases). TRBV23-1 is labeled an ORF, and its function is uncertain. The CDR3 is 17 residues long. The V gene lost 0 bases and the J gene lost 3 bases, with 16 bases spanning the gap. CDR3 coding DNA: TGCGCCAGCAGTCAATCGACAGGAACCATGACTACAGATACGCAGTATTTT. It specifies CASSQSTGTMTTDTQYF.

This chain uses TRBV13 with TRBJ2-1, with 13 bases that match TRBD2. The CDR3 extends over 16 amino acids. J gave up 11 bases and V 0 bases, and 7 bases lay outside the gene matches. Germline-derived CDR1 and CDR2 are PRHDT and FYEKMQ (reference sequence). The CDR3 loop reads CASSLGIVGTSGKQFF. CDR3 bases: TGTGCCAGCAGCTTAGGGATTGTTGGGACTAGCGGGAAGCAGTTCTTC.

This chain links TRBV19 with TRBJ1-5, with 9 positions matching TRBD1. CDR3 length: 13 residues. V shed 7 bases, J shed 5 bases, and the junction held 3 bases outside the gene matches. Germline V CDR1 and CDR2: LNHDA, SQIVND (reference sequence). CDR3 coding DNA: TGTGCCAGTACCCGACAGGGGGATCAGCCCCAGCATTTT. It translates to CASTRQGDQPQHF.

The chain joins TRBV27 to TRBJ1-1; no reliable D call. Looked up from germline, CDR1 is MNHEY and CDR2 is SMNVEV (reference sequence). This CDR3 spans 14 amino acids. V lost 4 bases and J lost 5, with 14 bases in between. DNA for the CDR3: TGTGCCAGCAGTTCCTTCGTTTCGGGAACTGAAGCTTTCTTT. This sequence encodes CASSSFVSGTEAFF.

The count of this clone is one. The chain uses TRBV28 and TRBJ2-5, with D perhaps matching TRBD2 (5 bases). Germline assignment: CDR1 MDHEN and CDR2 SYDVKM. The CDR3 consists of 15 residues. V gave up 5 bases and J gave up 5 bases, with 18 bases separating them. The CDR3 coding sequence is TGTGCCAGCAGTCCCAGAGGGTTATCAATCGAGACCCAGTACTTC. This sequence encodes CASSPRGLSIETQYF.

J is TRBJ2-1 and V is TRBV9; tentatively, D is TRBD2 (6 bases). V lost 4 bases and J lost 6, with 14 bases in between. From germline, CDR1 is SGDLS and CDR2 YYNGEE. The CDR3 contains 14 residues. As DNA, the CDR3 is TGTGCCAGCAGCTCCGCCGACGGGAGCAATGAGCAGTTCTTC. This codes for CASSSADGSNEQFF.

V gene TRBV2 combines with J gene TRBJ1-1; the D gene is possibly TRBD1 (6 bases). Per germline, CDR1 SNHLY and CDR2 FYNNEI. V was pared by 6 bases and J by 2 bases, with 16 bases between. CDR3 size: 15 residues. The CDR3 is CASSKMAGANTEAFF. CDR3 coding DNA: TGTGCCAGCAGCAAAATGGCAGGGGCTAACACTGAAGCTTTCTTT.

The rearrangement uses TRBV5-1 and TRBJ1-1, with 11 bases lining up with TRBD1. This CDR3 has 14 amino acids. J gave up 7 bases and V 4 bases, and 6 bases lay outside the gene matches. Germline V gene data show CDR1 as SGHRS and CDR2 as YFSETQ. The CDR3 reads CASSHGQGAYEAFF. CDR3 coding DNA: TGCGCCAGCAGCCATGGACAGGGGGCGTATGAAGCTTTCTTT.

The chain recombines TRBV7-3 with TRBJ1-1; TRBD1 might be the D (6 bases). The CDR3 totals 16 residues. V was pared by 1 base and J by 5 bases, with 17 bases between. Germline loops: CDR1 SGHTA, CDR2 FQGTGA. The CDR3 spells CASSLNRPGQGTEAFF. CDR3 nucleotides: TGTGCCAGCAGCTTAAATCGTCCAGGGCAGGGGACTGAAGCTTTCTTT.

This clone was recorded once. The chain is built from TRBV7-2 and TRBJ2-2, with TRBD1 identical over 8 bases. The length of the CDR3 is 15 residues. Germline-derived CDR1 and CDR2 are SGHTA and FQGNSA. V shed 5 bases and J 1 base; nucleotides not matched to a gene: 3. CDR3 in amino acids: CASSRDRGNTGELFF. The CDR3, as DNA: TGTGCCAGCAGCCGTGACAGGGGGAACACCGGGGAGCTGTTTTTT.

This chain connects TRBV28 to TRBJ2-7; 8 bases map to TRBD1. Germline V lookup: CDR1 MDHEN, CDR2 SYDVKM. The CDR3 length is 13 residues. The ends lost 6 bases at V and 5 bases at J; junction bases unmatched: 6. The CDR3 is CASRVQGEHEQYF. CDR3 DNA: TGTGCCAGCAGGGTACAGGGGGAACACGAGCAGTACTTC.

The gene calls are TRBV11-3 and TRBJ2-1; no definite D call. The CDR3 spans 16 residues. Germline V gives CDR1 SGHNT, CDR2 YENEEA. Trimming stripped 0 bases from V and 12 bases from J, with 21 bases between. This CDR3 is CASSLESVAAESGQFF. CDR3 coding DNA: TGTGCCAGCAGCTTAGAATCGGTAGCTGCCGAGTCTGGGCAGTTCTTC.

Note on this clone: At one end the junction does not follow the germline gene, possibly because of a read error. This chain joins TRBV5-1 and TRBJ2-4; 12 positions agree with TRBD1. Germline V gene sequence: CDR1 SGHRS, CDR2 YFSETQ. This CDR3 has 15 amino acids. The CDR3 here is CASSSQPGQGANVDF. The CDR3 DNA reads TGCGCCAGCAGCTCCCAACCGGGACAGGGGGCTAATGTGGACTTC.

The CDR3 loop is CASRGPGQGSEAFF. CDR3 sequence (DNA): TGTGCCAGCAGGGGACCGGGACAGGGGTCTGAAGCTTTCTTT. The chain combines TRBV27 with TRBJ1-1; TRBD1 aligns across 10 bases. The germline CDR1 and CDR2 sequences are MNHEY and SMNVEV (reference sequence). This CDR3 has 14 residues. With V trimmed by 6 bases and J by 6 bases, 7 bases remained unmatched.

This rearrangement joins TRBV7-2 to TRBJ2-3, with TRBD1 identical over 7 bases. The germline gives CDR1 SGHTA, CDR2 FQGNSA. With V trimmed by 5 bases and J by 2 bases, 7 bases remained unmatched. CDR3 length: 15 residues. The DNA for the CDR3 is TGTGCCAGCAGCAGCCAGGGGGTACACACAGATACGCAGTATTTT. Residues: CASSSQGVHTDTQYF.